The present TCR beta chain was sequenced within a study of T cells in Graves' hyperthyroidism and ophthalmopathy. Study-level findings and limits: Progression to ophthalmopathy was predicted a median of approximately 6.4 months early.

Ophthalmopathy patients all had a Clinical Activity Score of at least 3, a NOSPECS grade of at least 4 and disease under 3 months old. Regarding this clonotype: Its target is unknown.

RNA transcripts gave rise to amplified TCR beta CDR3 regions. Primed by the HTBI set, a first-round RT-PCR was run on the TCR CDR3. Via MiXCR, TCRdb re-called the multiplex PCR reads, giving one row per CDR3 protein. The table lists hundreds of thousands of distinct CDR3 sequences, roughly 15% of them singletons. The TCR was taken from a woman in her forties or fifties with Graves' ophthalmopathy. Sequencing was performed on blood.

CDR3 nucleotide sequence: TGCAGTGCTAGCGGGAGGGGGCTCGATGAAAAACTGTTTTTT. Translating it yields CSASGRGLDEKLFF. The chain joins TRBV20-1 to TRBJ1-4; 7 bases fit TRBD1. V lost 3 bases and J lost 6; bases outside the gene matches: 7. The germline CDR1 and CDR2 sequences are DFQATT and SNEGSKA (reference sequence). CDR3 length equals 14 residues.